These T cell receptor beta chains were read from a single sample in a study of vaccination effects on CD4 cells after COVID-19. Clones were sequenced by immunoSEQ multiplex PCR, and TCRdb holds only the in-frame ones, with some missing. The sample lists 55,000 or so clones; 76% were seen once. The antigens these receptors bind are not known. Sample: CD4+ T cells from PBMCs cultured with HIV peptides, taken before COVID-19 vaccination. The receptor source for this set is a human donor who had a prior SARS-CoV-2 infection. Each CDR3 is given with its conserved first and last residue. Expanded clones are given a class, and other clones once, few, many or no size at all.

V gene: TRBV13
clone size: NA
J gene: TRBJ1-2
CDR3 protein: CASSLVGRDGYTF

V gene: TRBV29-1
clone size: few
J gene: TRBJ2-3
CDR3 protein: CSVAGGPIDTQYF

V gene: TRBV6-1
clone size: NA
J gene: TRBJ1-5
CDR3 protein: CASSEFGGYSNQPQHF

V gene: TRBV7-9
clone size: NA
J gene: TRBJ2-3
CDR3 protein: CASSTGLAGVSDTQYF

V gene: TRBV10-3
clone size: NA
J gene: TRBJ1-5
CDR3 protein: CAISKDGGENQPQHF

V gene: TRBV7-9
clone size: NA
J gene: TRBJ1-2
CDR3 protein: CASSSQPRQRLVYTF

V gene: TRBV18
clone size: once
J gene: TRBJ2-7
CDR3 protein: CASSPAGGRSYEQHF

V gene: TRBV10-3
clone size: once
J gene: TRBJ2-5
CDR3 protein: CAISESREGETQYF

V gene: TRBV15
clone size: NA
J gene: TRBJ2-3
CDR3 protein: CATSRGSKGRSTDTQYF

V gene: TRBV11-3
clone size: NA
J gene: TRBJ2-5
CDR3 protein: CASSLWGARGQETQYF

V gene: TRBV25-1
clone size: NA
J gene: TRBJ1-4
CDR3 protein: CASSELGQTHEKLFF

V gene: TRBV4-3
clone size: NA
J gene: TRBJ2-5
CDR3 protein: CASSRGGWGETQYF

V gene: TRBV7-9
clone size: NA
J gene: TRBJ2-3
CDR3 protein: CASSFEGIEATDTQYF

V gene: TRBV11-3
clone size: NA
J gene: TRBJ2-5
CDR3 protein: CASSTRDRQETQYF